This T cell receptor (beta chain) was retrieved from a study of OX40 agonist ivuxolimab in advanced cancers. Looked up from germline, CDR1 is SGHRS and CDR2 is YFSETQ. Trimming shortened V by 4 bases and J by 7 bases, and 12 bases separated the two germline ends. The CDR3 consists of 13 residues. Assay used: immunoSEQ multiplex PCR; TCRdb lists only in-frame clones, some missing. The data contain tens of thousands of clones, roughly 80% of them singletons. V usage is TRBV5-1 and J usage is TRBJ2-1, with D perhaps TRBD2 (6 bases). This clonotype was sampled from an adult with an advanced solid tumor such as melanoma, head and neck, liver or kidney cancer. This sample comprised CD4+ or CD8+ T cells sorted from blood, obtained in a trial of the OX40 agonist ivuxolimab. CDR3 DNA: TGCGCCAGCAGCAAGGGACTTTTGAATGAGCAGTTCTTC. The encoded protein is CASSKGLLNEQFF.